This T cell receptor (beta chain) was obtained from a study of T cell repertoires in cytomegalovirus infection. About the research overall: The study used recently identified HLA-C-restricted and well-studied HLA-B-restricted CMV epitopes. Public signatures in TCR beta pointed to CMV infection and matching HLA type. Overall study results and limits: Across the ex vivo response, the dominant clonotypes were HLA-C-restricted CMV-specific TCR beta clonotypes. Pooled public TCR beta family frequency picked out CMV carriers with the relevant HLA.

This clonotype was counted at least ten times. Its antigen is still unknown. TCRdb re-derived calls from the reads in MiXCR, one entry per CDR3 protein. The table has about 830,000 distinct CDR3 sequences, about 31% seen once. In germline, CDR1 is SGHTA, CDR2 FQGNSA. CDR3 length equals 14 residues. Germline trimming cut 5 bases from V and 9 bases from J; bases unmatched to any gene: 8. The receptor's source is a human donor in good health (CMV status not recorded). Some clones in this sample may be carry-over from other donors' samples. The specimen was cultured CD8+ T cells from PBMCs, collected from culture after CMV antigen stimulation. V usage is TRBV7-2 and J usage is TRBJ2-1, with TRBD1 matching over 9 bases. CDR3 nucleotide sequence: TGTGCCAGCAGCCACCGGGACAGGGCGAGTGAGCAGTTCTTC. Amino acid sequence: CASSHRDRASEQFF.